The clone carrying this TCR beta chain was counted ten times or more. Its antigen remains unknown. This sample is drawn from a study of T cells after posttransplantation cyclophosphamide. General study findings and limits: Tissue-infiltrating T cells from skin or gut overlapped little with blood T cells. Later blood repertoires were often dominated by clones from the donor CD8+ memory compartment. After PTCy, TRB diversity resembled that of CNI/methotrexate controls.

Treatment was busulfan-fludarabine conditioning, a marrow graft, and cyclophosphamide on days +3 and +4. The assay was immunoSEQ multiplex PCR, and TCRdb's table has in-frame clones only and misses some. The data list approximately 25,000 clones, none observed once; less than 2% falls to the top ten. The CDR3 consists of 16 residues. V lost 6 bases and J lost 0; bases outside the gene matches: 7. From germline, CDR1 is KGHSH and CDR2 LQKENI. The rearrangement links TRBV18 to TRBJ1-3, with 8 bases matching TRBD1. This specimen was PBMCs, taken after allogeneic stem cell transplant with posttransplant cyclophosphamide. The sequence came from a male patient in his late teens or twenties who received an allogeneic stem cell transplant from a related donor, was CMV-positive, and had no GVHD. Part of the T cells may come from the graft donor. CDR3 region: CASSHMDRASGNTIYF. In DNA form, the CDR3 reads TGTGCCAGCTCGCATATGGACAGGGCCTCTGGAAACACCATATATTTT.